These 19 T cell receptor beta chains came from one sample sequenced in a study of blood T cell repertoires in COVID-19. Here immunoSEQ multiplex PCR was the method, and the copy in TCRdb shows in-frame clones only, minus some. The table includes around 62,000 clones, about 90% detected once. The sample consisted of peripheral blood. These receptors were taken from a man between 60 and 70 years old with acute or convalescent COVID-19.

CDR3 residues: CASSLEFDTNEKLFF. The CDR3 coding sequence is TGCGCCAGCAGCTTGGAATTCGACACCAATGAAAAACTGTTTTTT. The J gene is TRBJ1-4, the V gene TRBV5-1; no clear D. Trimming removed 0 bases at V and 5 bases at J, with 11 bases between. Germline V gene data show CDR1 as SGHRS and CDR2 as YFSETQ. This CDR3 has 15 residues.

V and J are TRBV25-1 and TRBJ1-2; 10 nucleotides agree with TRBD1. CDR1 is MGHDK and CDR2 is SYGVNS in the germline V gene. The trim removed 7 bases at V and 2 bases at J, leaving 4 bases unmatched. The CDR3 has 14 amino acids. The CDR3 loop reads CASTMGQGNYGYTF. The CDR3 DNA follows: TGTGCCAGCACCATGGGACAGGGGAACTATGGCTACACCTTC.

This sequence joins TRBV4-1 and TRBJ1-2; no clear D. V gave up 0 bases and J gave up 5 bases, with 10 bases separating them. This CDR3 is 14 amino acids long. Germline values: CDR1 MGHRA, CDR2 YSYEKL. In DNA, the CDR3 is TGCGCCAGCAGCCAAGAGGACTCGTGGTATGGCTACACCTTC. Translated, it gives CASSQEDSWYGYTF.

This clone occurred a few times. The V gene is TRBV29-1, the J gene TRBJ2-3, with TRBD2 identical over 8 bases. CDR1 and CDR2 from the germline V gene are SQVTM and ANQGSEA. This CDR3 has 16 amino acids. V shed 4 bases and J 2 bases; nucleotides not matched to a gene: 11. CDR3 in amino acids: CSVVLVSGIHTDTQYF. The CDR3 nucleotides are TGCAGCGTTGTGTTGGTTAGCGGGATCCACACAGATACGCAGTATTTT.

The J gene is TRBJ1-3, the V gene TRBV7-9; the match to TRBD1 covers 8 bases. Germline-derived CDR1 and CDR2 are SEHNR and FQNEAQ (reference sequence). J was trimmed by 4 bases and V by 5 bases; bases with no gene match: 7. The CDR3 is made up of 15 amino acids. The CDR3 coding sequence is TGTGCCAGCAGCCTAGGACAGGGCGAAGGAAACACCATATATTTT. Translation: CASSLGQGEGNTIYF.

The V call is TRBV2, the J call TRBJ1-4, with 8 positions matching TRBD1. Germline CDR1 SNHLY, CDR2 FYNNEI. The V segment lost 6 bases and the J segment 8 bases; nucleotides outside the gene matches: 8. The CDR3 has 14 amino acids. CDR3 protein: CASSPGGAGEKLFF. CDR3 in DNA: TGTGCCAGCAGCCCAGGGGGCGCCGGGGAAAAACTGTTTTTT.

The chain combines TRBV19 with TRBJ1-1, with D tentatively TRBD1 (5 bases). The CDR3 has 16 residues. Per germline, CDR1 LNHDA and CDR2 SQIVND (reference sequence). V was pared by 5 bases and J by 4 bases, with 20 bases between. CDR3 loop: CASSPQTGGVGTEAFF. In DNA form, the CDR3 reads TGTGCCAGTAGTCCCCAAACCGGGGGAGTCGGCACTGAAGCTTTCTTT.

The chain employs TRBV25-1 and TRBJ1-1; D not resolved. This CDR3 is 14 amino acids long. Germline CDR1 and CDR2: MGHDK and SYGVNS. Trimming removed 3 bases from V and 7 bases from J, with 15 bases in between. Here the CDR3 DNA reads TGTGCCAGCAGTGAGCGGCGGCAGTTTAGTGAAGCTTTCTTT. Protein sequence: CASSERRQFSEAFF.

The rearrangement links TRBV7-2 to TRBJ2-1; D is unclear. V was pared by 1 base and J by 5 bases, with 6 bases between. The CDR3 totals 13 residues. CDR1 SGHTA and CDR2 FQGNSA come from the germline V gene. The CDR3 is CASSLDFNNEQFF. As DNA, the CDR3 is TGTGCCAGCAGCTTAGATTTCAACAATGAGCAGTTCTTC. Filled out from reference TRBV7-2 and TRBJ2-1, the complete variable domain reads GAGVSQSPSNKVTEKGKDVELRCDPISGHTALYWYRQSLGQGLEFLIYFQGNSAPDKSGLPSDRFSAERTGGSVSTLTIQRTQQEDSAVYLCASSLDFNNEQFFGPGTRLTVL.

This clone appeared a few times. CDR3 nucleotide sequence: TGTGCCAGCAGCGCGTCGACAGGGGGAATGGGCGAGCAGTACTTC. Its protein product is CASSASTGGMGEQYF. This chain joins TRBV11-3 and TRBJ2-7, with TRBD1 matching over 9 bases. The CDR3 is 15 amino acids. J gave up 6 bases and V 5 bases, and 11 bases lay outside the gene matches. Per germline, CDR1 SGHNT and CDR2 YENEEA.

The chain uses TRBV6-5 and TRBJ1-2; possibly TRBD1 for D (5 bases). This CDR3 spans 15 amino acids. V was cut by 0 bases and J by 0 bases, with 8 bases left in between. Germline CDR1 MNHEY, CDR2 SVGAGI. The CDR3 sequence is CASSYSNRPNYGYTF. CDR3 nucleotide sequence: TGTGCCAGCAGTTACTCGAACAGGCCTAACTATGGCTACACCTTC.

The chain carries TRBV30 and TRBJ1-5, with D maybe TRBD1 (6 bases). This CDR3 spans 14 amino acids. With 1 base removed from V and 7 bases from J, the gap between germline ends came to 14 bases. Germline-derived CDR1 and CDR2 are GTSNPN and SVGIG (reference sequence). The CDR3 loop reads CAWSGDAGVQPQHF. DNA for the CDR3: TGTGCCTGGAGTGGGGACGCAGGGGTACAGCCCCAGCATTTT.

This clone was counted once. The V call is TRBV7-3, the J call TRBJ2-5; TRBD2 agrees at 11 bases. The CDR3 is 15 amino acids. V trimming: 3 bases; J trimming: 4 bases; junction bases outside the gene matches: 4. CDR1 SGHTA and CDR2 FQGTGA come from the germline V gene. CDR3 in amino acids: CASSLASGRRETQYF. The CDR3 DNA sequence: TGTGCCAGCAGCTTGGCTAGCGGGAGGAGAGAGACCCAGTACTTC.

The chain uses TRBV7-9 and TRBJ1-1; D possibly corresponds to TRBD1 (6 bases). V was cut by 5 bases and J by 1 base, with 11 bases left in between. Germline CDR1 reads SEHNR; CDR2 reads FQNEAQ (reference sequence). This CDR3 has 14 residues. This CDR3 reads CASSKQQGNTEAFF. The CDR3 DNA follows: TGTGCCAGCAGCAAACAACAGGGGAACACTGAAGCTTTCTTT.

The V gene is TRBV11-3, the J gene TRBJ1-5, with 8 bases that match TRBD1. The germline gives CDR1 SGHNT, CDR2 YENEEA. The junction had 6 bases not matched to a gene; V was cut back by 6 bases and J by 8 bases. The CDR3 has 13 residues. The CDR3 reads CASSLDREKPQHF. CDR3 coding DNA: TGTGCCAGCAGTTTGGACAGGGAGAAGCCCCAGCATTTT.

The chain combines TRBV19 with TRBJ2-7; 8 bases agree with TRBD1. Germline CDR1 is LNHDA and CDR2 is SQIVND (reference sequence). The CDR3 is made up of 14 amino acids. The ends lost 6 bases at V and 0 bases at J; junction bases unmatched: 4. As DNA, the CDR3 is TGTGCCAGTAGGAACGACAGGGGCTCCTACGAGCAGTACTTC. It is translated as CASRNDRGSYEQYF.

This clone has more than one count but fewer than ten. The CDR3 region has the DNA TGTGCCACCCCTCCTACCTCGAGCTCCTACAATGAGCAGTTCTTC. Translation: CATPPTSSSYNEQFF. The chain recombines TRBV24-1 with TRBJ2-1; D call uncertain. CDR1 and CDR2 (germline): KGHDR, SFDVKD. This CDR3 is built from 15 residues. V dropped 9 bases and J dropped 0 bases, with 14 bases sitting between them.

The rearrangement links TRBV5-4 to TRBJ2-7, with 7 bases identical to TRBD2. From germline, CDR1 is SGHNT and CDR2 YYREEE (reference sequence). J lost 7 bases, V lost 3 bases, and 7 bases had no gene match. This CDR3 comprises 13 residues. CDR3 residues: CASSWSGREEQYF. The CDR3 DNA reads TGTGCCAGCAGCTGGAGTGGGCGGGAGGAGCAGTACTTC. The whole variable domain, remainder taken from reference TRBV5-4 and TRBJ2-7, is ETGVTQSPTHLIKTRGQQVTLRCSSQSGHNTVSWYQQALGQGPQFIFQYYREEENGRGNFPPRFSGLQFPNYSSELNVNALELDDSALYLCASSWSGREEQYFGPGTRLTVT.

The chain combines TRBV27 with TRBJ1-4; perhaps TRBD1 as D (5 bases). Trimming took off 5 bases at V and 4 bases at J, with 23 bases between the two ends. The V gene's germline CDR1 is MNHEY and CDR2 SMNVEV (reference sequence). The CDR3 is 18 amino acids. The CDR3 spells CASSPPQGAPPFNEKLFF. The CDR3 DNA reads TGTGCCAGCAGTCCCCCTCAAGGGGCGCCACCCTTTAATGAAAAACTGTTTTTT.